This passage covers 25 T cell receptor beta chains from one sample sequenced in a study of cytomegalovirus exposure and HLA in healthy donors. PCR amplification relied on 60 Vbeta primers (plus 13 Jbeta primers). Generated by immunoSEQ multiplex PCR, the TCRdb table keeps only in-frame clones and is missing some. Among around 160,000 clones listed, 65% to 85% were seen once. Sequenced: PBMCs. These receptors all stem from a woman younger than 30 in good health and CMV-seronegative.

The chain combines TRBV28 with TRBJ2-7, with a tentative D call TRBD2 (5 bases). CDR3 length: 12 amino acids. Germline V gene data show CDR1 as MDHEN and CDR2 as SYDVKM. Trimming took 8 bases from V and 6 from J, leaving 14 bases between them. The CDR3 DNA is TGTGCCAGCTCAACCGCGGGCAGCGAGCAGTACTTC. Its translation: CASSTAGSEQYF.

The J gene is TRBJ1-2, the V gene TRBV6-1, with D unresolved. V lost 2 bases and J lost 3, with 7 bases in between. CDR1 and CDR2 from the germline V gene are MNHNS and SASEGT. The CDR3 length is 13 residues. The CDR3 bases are TGTGCCAGCAGTGAATTCAATTACTATGGCTACACCTTC. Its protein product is CASSEFNYYGYTF.

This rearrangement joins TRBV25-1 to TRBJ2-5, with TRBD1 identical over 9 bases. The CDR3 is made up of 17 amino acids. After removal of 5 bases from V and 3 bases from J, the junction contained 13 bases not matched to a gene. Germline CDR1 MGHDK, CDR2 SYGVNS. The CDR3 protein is CASSTVSGTGFKETQYF. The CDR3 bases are TGTGCCAGCAGTACCGTTTCCGGGACAGGGTTCAAAGAGACCCAGTACTTC.

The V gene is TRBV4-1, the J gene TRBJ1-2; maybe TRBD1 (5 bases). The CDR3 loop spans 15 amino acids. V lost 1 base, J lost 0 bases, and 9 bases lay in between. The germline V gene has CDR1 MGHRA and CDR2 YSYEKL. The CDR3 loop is CASSQAGQTNYGYTF. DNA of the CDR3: TGCGCCAGCAGCCAAGCAGGACAAACTAACTATGGCTACACCTTC.

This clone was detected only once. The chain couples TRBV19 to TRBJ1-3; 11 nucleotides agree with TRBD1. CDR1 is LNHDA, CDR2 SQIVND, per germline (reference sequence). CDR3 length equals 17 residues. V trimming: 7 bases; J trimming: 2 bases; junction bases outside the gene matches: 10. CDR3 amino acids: CASTSPRTGGPGNTIYF. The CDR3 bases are TGTGCCAGTACTTCCCCCCGGACAGGGGGCCCTGGAAACACCATATATTTT. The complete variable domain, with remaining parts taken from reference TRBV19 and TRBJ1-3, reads DGGITQSPKYLFRKEGQNVTLSCEQNLNHDAMYWYRQDPGQGLRLIYYSQIVNDFQKGDIAEGYSVSREKKESFPLTVTSAQKNPTAFYLCASTSPRTGGPGNTIYFGEGSWLTVV.

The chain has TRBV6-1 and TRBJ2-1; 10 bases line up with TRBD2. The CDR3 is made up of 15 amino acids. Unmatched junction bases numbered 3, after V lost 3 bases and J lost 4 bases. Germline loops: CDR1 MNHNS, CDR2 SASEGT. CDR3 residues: CASSDVAGGYNEQFF. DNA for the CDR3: TGTGCCAGCAGTGATGTAGCGGGGGGATACAATGAGCAGTTCTTC.

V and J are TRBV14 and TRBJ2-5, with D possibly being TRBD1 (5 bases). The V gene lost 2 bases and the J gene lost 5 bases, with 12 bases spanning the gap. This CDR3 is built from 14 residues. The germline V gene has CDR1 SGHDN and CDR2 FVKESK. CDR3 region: CASSQHRSMETQYF. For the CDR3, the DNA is TGTGCCAGCAGCCAACACAGGTCGATGGAGACCCAGTACTTC. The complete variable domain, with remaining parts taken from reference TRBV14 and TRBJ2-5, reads EAGVTQFPSHSVIEKGQTVTLRCDPISGHDNLYWYRRVMGKEIKFLLHFVKESKQDESGMPNNRFLAERTGGTYSTLKVQPAELEDSGVYFCASSQHRSMETQYFGPGTRLLVL.

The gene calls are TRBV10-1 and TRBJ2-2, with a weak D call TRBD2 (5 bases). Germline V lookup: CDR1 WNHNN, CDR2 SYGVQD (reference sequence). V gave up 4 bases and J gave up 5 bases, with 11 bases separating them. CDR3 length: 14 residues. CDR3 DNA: TGCGCCAGCAGTGGGGGATCGGGAACCGGGGAGCTGTTTTTT. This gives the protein CASSGGSGTGELFF.

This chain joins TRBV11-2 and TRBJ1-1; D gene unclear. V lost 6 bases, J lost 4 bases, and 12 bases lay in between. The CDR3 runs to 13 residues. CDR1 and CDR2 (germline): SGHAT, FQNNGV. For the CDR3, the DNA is TGTGCCAGCAGGCGAGGGTTGAGCACTGAAGCTTTCTTT. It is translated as CASRRGLSTEAFF.

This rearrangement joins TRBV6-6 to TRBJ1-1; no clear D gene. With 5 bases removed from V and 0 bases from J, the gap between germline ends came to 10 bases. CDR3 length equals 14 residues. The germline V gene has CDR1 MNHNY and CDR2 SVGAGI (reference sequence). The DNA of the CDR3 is TGTGCCAGCAGTCAAAACAGTATGAACACTGAAGCTTTCTTT. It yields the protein CASSQNSMNTEAFF.

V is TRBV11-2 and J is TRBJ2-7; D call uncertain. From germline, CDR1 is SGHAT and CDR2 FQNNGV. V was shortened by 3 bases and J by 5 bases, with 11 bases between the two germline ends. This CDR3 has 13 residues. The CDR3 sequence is CASSFTPANEQYF. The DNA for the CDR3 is TGTGCCAGCAGCTTCACGCCTGCGAACGAGCAGTACTTC.

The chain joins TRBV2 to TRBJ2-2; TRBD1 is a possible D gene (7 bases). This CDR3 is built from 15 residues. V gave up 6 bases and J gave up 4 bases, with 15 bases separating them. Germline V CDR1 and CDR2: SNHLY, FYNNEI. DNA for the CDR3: TGTGCCAGCAGATACCAGGGGGAGGTCACCGGGGAGCTGTTTTTT. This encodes CASRYQGEVTGELFF.

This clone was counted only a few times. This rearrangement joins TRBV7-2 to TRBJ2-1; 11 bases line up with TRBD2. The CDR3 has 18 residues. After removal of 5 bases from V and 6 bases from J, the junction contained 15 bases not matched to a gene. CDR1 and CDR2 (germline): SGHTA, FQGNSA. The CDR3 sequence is CASSLHLQTSGVRNEQFF. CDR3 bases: TGTGCCAGCAGCCTCCACTTACAGACTAGCGGGGTACGCAATGAGCAGTTCTTC.

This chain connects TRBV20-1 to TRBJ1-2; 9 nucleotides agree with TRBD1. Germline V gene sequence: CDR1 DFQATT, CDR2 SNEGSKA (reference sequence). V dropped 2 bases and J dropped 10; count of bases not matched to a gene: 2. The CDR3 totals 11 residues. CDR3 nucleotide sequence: TGCAGTGCTAGATGGGACAGGGACTACACCTTC. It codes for CSARWDRDYTF.

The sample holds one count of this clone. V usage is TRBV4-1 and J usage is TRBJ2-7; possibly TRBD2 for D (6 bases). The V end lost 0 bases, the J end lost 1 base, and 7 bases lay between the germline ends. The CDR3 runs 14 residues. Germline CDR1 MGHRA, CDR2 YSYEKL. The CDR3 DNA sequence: TGCGCCAGCAGCCAAGAAGGGACTTCCTACGAGCAGTACTTC. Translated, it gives CASSQEGTSYEQYF.

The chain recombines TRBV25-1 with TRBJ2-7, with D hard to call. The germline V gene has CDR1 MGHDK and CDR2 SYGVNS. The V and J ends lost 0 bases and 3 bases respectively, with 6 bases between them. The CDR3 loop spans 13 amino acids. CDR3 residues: CASSEYLYYEQYF. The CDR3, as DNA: TGTGCCAGCAGTGAATACCTCTACTACGAGCAGTACTTC.

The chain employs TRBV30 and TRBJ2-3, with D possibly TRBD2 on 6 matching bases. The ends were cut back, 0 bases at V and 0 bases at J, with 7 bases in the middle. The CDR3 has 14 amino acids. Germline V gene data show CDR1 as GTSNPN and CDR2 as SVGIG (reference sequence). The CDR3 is CAWSVLASTDTQYF. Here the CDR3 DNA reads TGTGCCTGGAGTGTACTAGCTAGCACAGATACGCAGTATTTT. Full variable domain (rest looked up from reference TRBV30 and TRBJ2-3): SQTIHQWPATLVQPVGSPLSLECTVEGTSNPNLYWYRQAAGRGLQLLFYSVGIGQISSEVPQNLSASRPQDRQFILSSKKLLLSDSGFYLCAWSVLASTDTQYFGPGTRLTVL.

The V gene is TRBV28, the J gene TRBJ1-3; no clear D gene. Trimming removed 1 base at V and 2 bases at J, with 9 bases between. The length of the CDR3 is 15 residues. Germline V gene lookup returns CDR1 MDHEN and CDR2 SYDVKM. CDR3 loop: CASSLSGDTGNTIYF. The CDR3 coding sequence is TGTGCCAGCAGTTTATCAGGCGACACTGGAAACACCATATATTTT.

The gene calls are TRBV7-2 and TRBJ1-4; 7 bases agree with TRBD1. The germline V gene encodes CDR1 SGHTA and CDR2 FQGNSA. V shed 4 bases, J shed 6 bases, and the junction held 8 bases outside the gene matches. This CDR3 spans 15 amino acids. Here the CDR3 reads CASSSTGWKDEKLFF. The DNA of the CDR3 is TGTGCCAGCAGCTCGACAGGGTGGAAGGATGAAAAACTGTTTTTT.

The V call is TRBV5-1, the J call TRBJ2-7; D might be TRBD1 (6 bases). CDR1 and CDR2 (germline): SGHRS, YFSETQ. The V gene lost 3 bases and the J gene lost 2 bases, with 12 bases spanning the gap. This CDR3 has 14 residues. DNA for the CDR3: TGCGCCAGCAGCTGGGACACCTCAACCTACGAGCAGTACTTC. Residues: CASSWDTSTYEQYF.

The CDR3 sequence is CASSPHLSTGHEQFF. The CDR3 DNA sequence: TGTGCCAGCAGCCCCCACCTTTCGACAGGACATGAGCAGTTCTTC. J is TRBJ2-1 and V is TRBV7-2; TRBD1 might be the D (6 bases). This CDR3 is built from 15 residues. Trimming removed 5 bases at V and 8 bases at J, with 19 bases between. Germline assignment: CDR1 SGHTA and CDR2 FQGNSA. Looking up the rest from reference TRBV7-2 and TRBJ2-1 gives the full variable domain: GAGVSQSPSNKVTEKGKDVELRCDPISGHTALYWYRQSLGQGLEFLIYFQGNSAPDKSGLPSDRFSAERTGGSVSTLTIQRTQQEDSAVYLCASSPHLSTGHEQFFGPGTRLTVL.

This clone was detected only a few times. In DNA form, the CDR3 reads TGTGCCAGTAGTCCGATTGGGTTAGGGACTAGCGGGGGGCAGAACACCGGGGAGCTGTTTTTT. It yields the protein CASSPIGLGTSGGQNTGELFF. The rearrangement joins TRBV19 to TRBJ2-2, with 15 nucleotides matching TRBD2. V trimming: 5 bases; J trimming: 1 base; junction bases outside the gene matches: 14. The V gene's germline CDR1 is LNHDA and CDR2 SQIVND (reference sequence). This CDR3 comprises 21 residues.

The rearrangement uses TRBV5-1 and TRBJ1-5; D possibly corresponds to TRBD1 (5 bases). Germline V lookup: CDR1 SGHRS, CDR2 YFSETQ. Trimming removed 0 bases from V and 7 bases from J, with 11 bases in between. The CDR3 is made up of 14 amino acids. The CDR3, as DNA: TGCGCCAGCAGCTTGGCCCTGGGGGGACAGCCCCAGCATTTT. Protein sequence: CASSLALGGQPQHF.

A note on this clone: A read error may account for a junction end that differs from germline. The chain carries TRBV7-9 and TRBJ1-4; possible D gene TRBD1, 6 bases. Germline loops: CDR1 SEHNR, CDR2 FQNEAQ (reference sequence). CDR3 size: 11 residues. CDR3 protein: CSSSFSQGLIF. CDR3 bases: TGTTCCAGCAGCTTTTCTCAGGGGTTGATTTTT.

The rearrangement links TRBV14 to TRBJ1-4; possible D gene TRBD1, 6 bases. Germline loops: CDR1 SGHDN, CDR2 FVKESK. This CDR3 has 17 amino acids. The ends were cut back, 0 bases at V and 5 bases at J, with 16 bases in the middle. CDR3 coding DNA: TGTGCCAGCAGCCAAGAAGCGGGACAACCAGGGAATGAAAAACTGTTTTTT. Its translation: CASSQEAGQPGNEKLFF. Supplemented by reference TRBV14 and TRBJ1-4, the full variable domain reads EAGVTQFPSHSVIEKGQTVTLRCDPISGHDNLYWYRRVMGKEIKFLLHFVKESKQDESGMPNNRFLAERTGGTYSTLKVQPAELEDSGVYFCASSQEAGQPGNEKLFFGSGTQLSVL.